This entry describes one T cell receptor (beta chain). These data are taken from a study of PD-1 blockade in classical Hodgkin lymphoma. Study background: Nivolumab was given intravenously to patients at 3 mg/kg every 2 weeks.

Sequencing was performed with immunoSEQ multiplex PCR; in TCRdb, only in-frame clones are kept and a portion is missing. The profile covers around 9,900 clones, with roughly 90% appearing a single time and over 12% taken by the ten largest. Germline V lookup: CDR1 SGHTS, CDR2 YDEGEE. V dropped 1 base and J dropped 7 bases, with 9 bases sitting between them. This CDR3 has 13 amino acids. There was relapse after autologous stem cell transplantation in every patient, and there was variation in brentuximab vedotin exposure. This TCR was sampled from a human donor with classical Hodgkin lymphoma. The chain employs TRBV5-8 and TRBJ1-5, with D unresolved. The material was peripheral blood mononuclear cells (PBMCs), obtained at baseline. The CDR3 protein is CASSLFSTQPQHF. The CDR3 DNA reads as TGTGCCAGCAGCTTGTTCTCGACCCAGCCCCAGCATTTT.